The rows below give T cell receptor beta chains drawn from one sample of a study of blood T cell repertoires in COVID-19. Measured with immunoSEQ multiplex PCR; TCRdb has only the in-frame clones, and not every one. The sample includes 240,000 or so clones, around nine tenths of them seen just once. The sample taken for sequencing was peripheral blood. The receptors originated from a woman in her 70s with active or convalescent COVID-19. Both conserved end residues are part of each CDR3. D genes are given only for firm matches. The listing skips clone size in some rows; elsewhere it reads once, few, many or a size class.

d_call clone_size j_call v_call cdr3_aa cdr3_nt
NA NA TRBJ1-6 TRBV6-2/TRBV6-3 CASSYGGGANSPLHF TGTGCCAGCAGTTACGGTGGAGGGGCCAATTCACCCCTCCACTTT
NA once TRBJ2-5 TRBV7-2 CASSTEGTQYF TGTGCCAGCAGCACCGAGGGGACCCAGTACTTC
NA NA TRBJ1-4 TRBV15 CATSRAPVAPGFF TGTGCCACCAGCAGAGCCCCGGTGGCTCCGGGTTTTTTT
NA NA TRBJ2-5 TRBV7-9 CASSSRRNQETQYF TGTGCCAGCAGCTCTAGACGGAACCAAGAGACCCAGTACTTC
NA NA TRBJ2-3 TRBV7-3 CASSPGTDTQYF TGTGCCAGCAGCCCCGGCACAGATACGCAGTATTTT
NA NA TRBJ1-3 TRBV7-9 CASSLPMPGAGNTIYF TGTGCCAGCAGCTTACCAATGCCAGGGGCAGGAAACACCATATATTTT
NA once TRBJ2-2 TRBV29-1 CSVEKTRPGELFF TGCAGCGTTGAAAAGACCAGGCCCGGGGAGCTGTTTTTT
NA NA TRBJ1-6 TRBV11-2 CASSPDRNNSPLHF TGTGCCAGCAGCCCCGACAGGAATAATTCACCCCTCCACTTT
NA NA TRBJ2-7 TRBV12-5 CASGADRTYEQYF TGTGCTAGTGGGGCTGACAGAACCTACGAGCAGTACTTC
TRBD1 few TRBJ2-7 TRBV6-5 CASSPQGASLYEQYF TGTGCCAGCAGTCCACAGGGGGCTAGTCTGTACGAGCAGTACTTC
NA NA TRBJ1-6 TRBV15 CATSSRGSSYNSPLHF TGTGCCACCAGCAGCCGGGGTTCCTCCTATAATTCACCCCTCCACTTT
NA once TRBJ2-3 TRBV10-3 CAISTQGRDTDTQYF TGTGCCATCAGTACGCAGGGGAGGGATACAGATACGCAGTATTTT
NA NA TRBJ1-5 TRBV15 CATSSPKGGTHQPQHF TGTGCCACCAGCAGCCCTAAGGGAGGGACCCATCAGCCCCAGCATTTT
NA NA TRBJ2-7 TRBV21-1 CASSGVPDSFAYEQYF TGTGCCAGCAGTGGAGTCCCCGACAGTTTCGCTTACGAGCAGTACTTC
NA NA TRBJ1-6 TRBV2 CASIYDTINSPLHF TGTGCCAGCATCTATGACACCATAAATTCACCCCTCCACTTT
NA NA TRBJ2-2 TRBV5-1 CASSADFNTGELFF TGCGCCAGCAGCGCGGACTTTAACACCGGGGAGCTGTTTTTT
NA few TRBJ1-1 TRBV5-1 CASSRSGQPEAFF TGCGCCAGCAGCCGCAGCGGACAGCCTGAAGCTTTCTTT
TRBD2 NA TRBJ2-7 TRBV15 CATSLAGGVNYEQYF TGTGCCACCAGCCTAGCGGGGGGGGTAAACTACGAGCAGTACTTC
NA once TRBJ2-7 TRBV6-5 CASSYGQGSSYEQYF TGTGCCAGCAGTTACGGCCAGGGGAGCTCCTACGAGCAGTACTTC
NA NA TRBJ1-2 TRBV29-1 CSGQGSKGYTF TGCAGCGGCCAAGGGAGTAAGGGCTACACCTTC
TRBD1 NA TRBJ1-4 TRBV6-6 CASRRQGKGKLFF TGTGCCAGCAGGAGACAGGGGAAGGGAAAACTGTTTTTT
TRBD2 NA TRBJ2-5 TRBV7-2 CASSLGGGRETQYF TGTGCCAGCAGCTTAGGCGGGGGGCGGGAGACCCAGTACTTC
TRBD1 once TRBJ1-2 TRBV27 CASRVQGASGHGYTF TGTGCCAGCAGGGTACAGGGGGCGAGCGGTCATGGCTACACCTTC
TRBD1 NA TRBJ1-6 TRBV6-5 CATTGSNSPLHF TGTGCCACGACAGGGTCTAATTCACCCCTCCACTTT
NA NA TRBJ1-3 TRBV20-1 CSARRGNTIYF TGCAGTGCTAGGAGGGGAAACACCATATATTTT
NA few TRBJ1-5 TRBV7-2 CASSPPGDSNQPQHF TGTGCCAGCAGTCCCCCAGGGGATAGCAATCAGCCCCAGCATTTT
TRBD1 NA TRBJ1-4 TRBV3-1/TRBV3-2 CASSQVGPTGTEKLFF TGTGCCAGCAGCCAAGTGGGGCCGACAGGGACTGAAAAACTGTTTTTT
TRBD1 NA TRBJ1-1 TRBV24-1 CATRGQGNTEAFF TGTGCCACCAGGGGACAGGGGAACACTGAAGCTTTCTTT
NA NA TRBJ1-1 TRBV18 CASSPPLGQGLTEAFF TGTGCCAGCTCACCTCCCCTCGGGCAGGGACTCACTGAAGCTTTCTTT
TRBD1 NA TRBJ1-1 TRBV5-1 CASRIRTGQNTEAFF TGCGCCAGCAGAATCAGGACAGGGCAGAACACTGAAGCTTTCTTT
TRBD1 NA TRBJ1-2 TRBV5-8 CASSWAQGGYGYTF TGTGCCAGCAGCTGGGCGCAGGGGGGCTATGGCTACACCTTC
NA NA TRBJ1-1 TRBV11-2 CASRRNYEAFF TGTGCCAGCCGCCGGAACTATGAAGCTTTCTTT
TRBD1 NA TRBJ1-3 TRBV27 CASRPGGASGNTIYF TGTGCCAGCAGACCAGGGGGCGCCTCTGGAAACACCATATATTTT
TRBD2 NA TRBJ2-7 TRBV7-2 CASSSRSGGAYEQYF TGTGCCAGCAGCTCCAGAAGCGGGGGGGCCTACGAGCAGTACTTC
TRBD1 NA TRBJ1-5 TRBV6-5 CASRLTGGRQPQHF TGTGCCAGCAGACTTACAGGGGGCCGCCAGCCCCAGCATTTT
TRBD1 NA TRBJ1-1 TRBV18 CASSQTTGADTEAFF TGTGCCAGCTCACAAACGACAGGGGCTGACACTGAAGCTTTCTTT
TRBD2 once TRBJ2-1 TRBV7-2 CASSPRTSGGSYNEQFF TGTGCCAGCAGCCCGCGGACTAGCGGGGGCTCCTACAATGAGCAGTTCTTC
NA NA TRBJ1-5 TRBV11-2 CASSSAGLNQPQHF TGTGCCAGCAGCTCCGCGGGCCTTAATCAGCCCCAGCATTTT
NA NA TRBJ1-2 TRBV5-1 CASAGLDYGYTF TGCGCCAGCGCGGGCCTCGACTATGGCTACACCTTC
NA NA TRBJ1-2 TRBV21-1 CASTFLKNRASYGYTF TGTGCCAGCACCTTCCTCAAGAACAGAGCTTCCTATGGCTACACCTTC
TRBD2 NA TRBJ2-7 TRBV18 CASSPRTRGGSYEQYF TGTGCCAGCTCACCACGTACCCGGGGGGGCTCCTACGAGCAGTACTTC
TRBD2 NA TRBJ2-2 TRBV11-2 CASSRLAYTGELFF TGTGCCAGCAGCCGACTAGCTTACACCGGGGAGCTGTTTTTT
TRBD1 NA TRBJ1-6 TRBV5-1 CASSLAGQRSTYNSPLHF TGCGCCAGCAGCTTGGCGGGACAGCGATCGACGTATAATTCACCCCTCCACTTT
NA few TRBJ1-4 TRBV5-8 CASSLGEPGGEKLFF TGTGCCAGCAGCTTAGGAGAGCCCGGCGGTGAAAAACTGTTTTTT
NA NA TRBJ1-1 TRBV12-3/TRBV12-4 CASSLSRGTEAFF TGTGCCAGCAGTTTAAGCAGGGGCACTGAAGCTTTCTTT
TRBD1 NA TRBJ1-5 TRBV19 CAFEGTADNQPQHF TGTGCCTTTGAGGGGACAGCCGACAATCAGCCCCAGCATTTT
TRBD1 NA TRBJ1-1 TRBV2 CASRGGQGENTEAFF TGTGCCAGCAGGGGCGGACAGGGGGAGAACACTGAAGCTTTCTTT
TRBD2 NA TRBJ2-7 TRBV6-5 CASSPGTRSYEQYF TGTGCCAGCAGCCCCGGGACTAGATCCTACGAGCAGTACTTC
TRBD1 few TRBJ1-2 TRBV5-4 CASSLGQGANKGYGYTF TGTGCCAGCAGCTTAGGACAGGGGGCGAATAAAGGCTATGGCTACACCTTC
NA NA TRBJ1-1 TRBV7-2 CASSLQSGQGTEAFF TGTGCCAGCAGCTTACAATCAGGTCAGGGCACTGAAGCTTTCTTT
NA NA TRBJ2-7 TRBV7-8 CASSLTRNEQYF TGTGCCAGCAGCCTGACTAGGAACGAGCAGTACTTC
NA NA TRBJ1-2 TRBV9 CASSAEGSANYGYTF TGTGCCAGCAGCGCCGAGGGCAGTGCTAACTATGGCTACACCTTC
NA NA TRBJ1-2 TRBV6-6 CASSQNGQYGYTF TGTGCCAGCAGCCAGAACGGACAGTATGGCTACACCTTC
NA NA TRBJ1-6 TRBV7-6 CASSSTSPGGTYNSPLHF TGTGCCAGCAGCTCGACCTCCCCGGGGGGGACCTATAATTCACCCCTCCACTTT
NA NA TRBJ1-5 TRBV11-2 CASSLDGRENQPQHF TGTGCCAGCAGCTTAGACGGCAGGGAAAATCAGCCCCAGCATTTT
NA NA TRBJ1-1 TRBV3-1/TRBV3-2 CASSLSQGGATEAFF TGTGCCAGCAGCCTCTCCCAGGGTGGGGCCACTGAAGCTTTCTTT
TRBD1 NA TRBJ2-3 TRBV19 CASKAGGFFAGSDTQYF TGTGCCAGTAAGGCAGGGGGATTTTTTGCAGGGTCAGATACGCAGTATTTT
NA NA TRBJ2-1 TRBV4-3 CASSQDTAGQYNEQFF TGCGCCAGCAGCCAAGATACTGCGGGACAGTACAATGAGCAGTTCTTC